This T cell receptor (beta chain) is drawn from a study of shared clonotypes between healthy human individuals. The table lists this clone with a count of one. Sequencing was at deep level. Splitting of each subset's genomic DNA was done evenly across several immunoSEQ plates. When replicate PCRs were run on unsorted PBMC, they used approximately 290 ng DNA, approximately 30,000 T cell genomes. Repertoires were generated with immunoSEQ multiplex PCR, while TCRdb's copy carries only in-frame clones and drops some. Here the sample spans some 470,000 clones, over 60% being singletons. V lost 2 bases and J 1 base, leaving 12 bases between the germline ends. The CDR3 spans 15 residues. Germline loops: CDR1 SGHDT, CDR2 YYEEEE.

The chain joins TRBV5-6 to TRBJ1-1; tentatively, D is TRBD1 (5 bases). The source of this sequence is a woman in her thirties or forties in good health. Some clones in this sample may be carry-over from other donors' samples. The specimen sequenced was PBMCs. The CDR3 bases are TGTGCCAGCAGCTTTCTGGCGAGGGGGAACACTGAAGCTTTCTTT. Translation: CASSFLARGNTEAFF.